The source of this TCR beta chain is a study of blood T cell repertoires in COVID-19. Study details: Samples taken during acute and convalescent COVID-19 were collected in the United States, Italy and Spain. Sources were T cells, B-cell-depleted T cells, or PBMCs; the material itself was cDNA or gDNA.

CDR1 is MGHRA and CDR2 is YSYEKL in the germline V gene. The CDR3 spans 14 residues. V dropped 1 base and J dropped 4 bases, with 8 bases sitting between them. Original analysis: Estimated nucleated cell counts came from reference gene primer amplification. Assay used: immunoSEQ multiplex PCR; TCRdb lists only in-frame clones, some missing. The V and J calls and clone size are taken from that table; D and trimming were inferred from the DNA. The repertoire holds some 140,000 clones, with 91% as singletons. Specimen: peripheral blood. The rearrangement links TRBV4-1 to TRBJ1-5, with TRBD1 as a possible D gene (6 bases). The sequence derives from a man aged 45-65 years with acute or convalescent COVID-19. In nucleotides, the CDR3 is TGCGCCAGCAGCCAAGGACAGGTTAATCAGCCCCAGCATTTT. It specifies CASSQGQVNQPQHF.